The sequence of this T cell receptor beta chain was determined in a study of blood T cell repertoires in COVID-19. Overall study: Specimens from acute and convalescent COVID-19 originated in the United States, Italy and Spain.

Per the original methods: Reference gene primer amplification in the assay estimated nucleated cell counts. This table comes from immunoSEQ multiplex PCR, and its TCRdb copy is limited to in-frame clones, with some not included. The DNA gave D and trimming, while V, J and clone size come from that table. The table lists just under 65,000 clones, about 83% of them singletons. Trimming left V 4 bases short and J 1 base short, with 11 bases between. Germline V gives CDR1 LGHDT, CDR2 YNNKEL (reference sequence). The CDR3 length is 14 residues. The chain joins TRBV3-1 (or the pseudogene TRBV3-2) to TRBJ2-7; maybe TRBD2 (5 bases). This clonotype was sampled from a human donor in a cohort sampled during active COVID-19. Sequenced sample: peripheral blood. The CDR3 DNA reads TGTGCCAGCAGCCGAGACTACCAATCCTACGAGCAGTACTTC. Protein: CASSRDYQSYEQYF.